This T cell receptor (beta chain) is drawn from a study of beta chain features in type 1 diabetes. Study-wide findings and caveats: Moderate yet significant TCRB CDR3 shortening was seen in Type 1 diabetes patients in all four CD4+ subsets.

Expressed TCRB transcripts were sequenced because the entire RNA isolate underwent reverse transcription. Generated by immunoSEQ multiplex PCR, the TCRdb table keeps only in-frame clones and is missing some. The sample yields 150,000 to 190,000 clones, 10% seen once. This clone was seen a handful of times. As yet, its antigen is unknown. This CDR3 has 13 residues. The germline V gene encodes CDR1 MGHRA and CDR2 YSYEKL. The V end lost 8 bases, the J end lost 6 bases, and 13 bases lay between the germline ends. Sequenced material: central memory CD4+ T cells from blood. This clonotype was sampled from a man aged 25 to 40 with type 1 diabetes. The chain has TRBV4-1 and TRBJ2-2; D call uncertain. The DNA of the CDR3 is TGCGCCAGCGCCCCTAGTGCGGCCGGGGAGCTGTTTTTT. Translating gives CASAPSAAGELFF.